The clone carrying this T cell receptor (beta chain) was counted many times. Germline V gene lookup returns CDR1 SGHTA and CDR2 FQGNSA. This CDR3 is built from 14 residues. The V gene lost 3 bases and the J gene lost 2 bases, with 11 bases spanning the gap. TCRdb called the 5' RACE reads again in MiXCR, with one record for every CDR3 protein. The sample yields 100,000 to 130,000 distinct CDR3 sequences, approximately 14% seen once. These data are taken from a study of T-cell memory formation after mild COVID-19. This TCR derives from a man aged 18 to 35 who had mild COVID-19 (a few samples of this study predate the infection). Cell type and time point are not known. Sequencing used PBMCs or a T cell subset sorted from them (not recorded which). This chain uses TRBV7-2 with TRBJ2-7; the D gene is possibly TRBD1 (6 bases). The CDR3 DNA is TGTGCCAGCAGCTTTACAGGGTTGACCTACGAGCAGTACTTC. Translating it yields CASSFTGLTYEQYF.